This record looks at one T cell receptor (beta chain) sequence and its context. These data come from a study of blood T cell repertoires in COVID-19. The overall study: Samples came from the United States, Italy and Spain, spanning acute and convalescent COVID-19.

Germline V lookup: CDR1 SGHAT, CDR2 FQNNGV. The CDR3 loop spans 16 amino acids. V dropped 3 bases and J dropped 4 bases, with 18 bases sitting between them. Profiled with immunoSEQ multiplex PCR; TCRdb holds only in-frame clones, not every one. The sample has 110,000 or so clones, about 80% seen once. Sequenced input: peripheral blood. This clonotype originated in a man aged 70-80 years with acute or convalescent COVID-19. The V and J genes are TRBV11-2 and TRBJ1-1; D might be TRBD1 (5 bases). The chain's CDR3 is CASSFRDSWGSTEAFF. CDR3 sequence (DNA): TGTGCCAGCAGCTTCCGGGACTCCTGGGGGTCCACTGAAGCTTTCTTT. Looking up the rest from reference TRBV11-2 and TRBJ1-1 gives the full variable domain: EAGVAQSPRYKIIEKRQSVAFWCNPISGHATLYWYQQILGQGPKLLIQFQNNGVVDDSQLPKDRFSAERLKGVDSTLKIQPAKLEDSAVYLCASSFRDSWGSTEAFFGQGTRLTVV.